This TCR beta chain came from a study of T cell responses to AZD1222 COVID-19 vaccine. Method: immunoSEQ multiplex PCR; TCRdb's copy keeps in-frame clones and lacks some. The data show around 130,000 clones, roughly 88% seen once. The CDR3 covers 15 residues. Trimming at V came to 3 bases and at J to 2 bases, leaving 2 bases not matched to a gene. Germline V gene lookup returns CDR1 KGHSH and CDR2 LQKENI. As regards this clone: Its antigen is unidentified.

Study observations and caveats: Compared with day 0, the breadth and depth of the Spike-specific TCR repertoire rose significantly after two doses of AZD1222. The study reported that nearly half of spike-specific TCRs target unmutated variant regions.

The sample consisted of peripheral blood, taken on day 0 of AZD1222 vaccination. The rearrangement uses TRBV18 and TRBJ2-1; 9 nucleotides match TRBD1. This sequence originates from an adult in good health. The CDR3 DNA reads TGTGCCAGCTCACCGGGACAGGGTCCCTACAATGAGCAGTTCTTC. As protein: CASSPGQGPYNEQFF.